One and the same sample provided the 4 T cell receptor beta chains below, sequenced in a study of CD8+ T cells in alopecia areata. Treatment here: oral pan-JAK inhibitor, 5-10 mg twice daily. cDNA reverse transcribed from extracted RNA served as the sequencing template. Only in-frame clones appear in the TCRdb table, and some are missing; sequencing was by immunoSEQ multiplex PCR. The profile shows approximately 160,000 clones, 55% to 75% of them singletons. The sequences come from CD4+ T cells sorted from blood, collected at week 24, from a patient treated with tofacitinib. The receptors stem from a human donor with alopecia areata.

This rearrangement joins TRBV29-1 to TRBJ1-6; D is perhaps TRBD1 (5 bases). The CDR3 is made up of 13 amino acids. Trimming stripped 4 bases from V and 7 bases from J, with 11 bases between. Per the germline V gene, CDR1 is SQVTM and CDR2 is ANQGSEA. In DNA form, the CDR3 reads TGCAGCGTTGGGGGCAGCCCCAATTCACCCCTCCACTTT. Its protein is CSVGGSPNSPLHF.

There are many counts of this clone. The gene calls are TRBV9 and TRBJ1-5; 8 bases map to TRBD1. The CDR3 runs to 14 residues. CDR1 and CDR2 (germline): SGDLS, YYNGEE. J was trimmed by 4 bases and V by 0 bases; bases with no gene match: 0. CDR3 in DNA: TGTGCCAGCAGCGTAGGACAGGGGAATCAGCCCCAGCATTTT. Translating it yields CASSVGQGNQPQHF.

CDR3 sequence: CAAKSRSYEQYF. CDR3 nucleotides: TGTGCCGCCAAATCACGGTCCTACGAGCAGTACTTC. The V gene is TRBV2, the J gene TRBJ2-7, with no clear D. Germline V lookup: CDR1 SNHLY, CDR2 FYNNEI. There are 12 residues in the CDR3. Trimming stripped 11 bases from V and 1 base from J, with 12 bases between.

This clone appeared a few times. The chain employs TRBV14 and TRBJ1-1; D is unresolved. This CDR3 has 13 amino acids. From germline, CDR1 is SGHDN and CDR2 FVKESK. The V and J ends lost 0 bases and 11 bases respectively, with 13 bases between them. As DNA, the CDR3 is TGTGCCAGCAGCCAAGATACCGGGTCTGCGGCTTTCTTT. The encoded protein is CASSQDTGSAAFF.